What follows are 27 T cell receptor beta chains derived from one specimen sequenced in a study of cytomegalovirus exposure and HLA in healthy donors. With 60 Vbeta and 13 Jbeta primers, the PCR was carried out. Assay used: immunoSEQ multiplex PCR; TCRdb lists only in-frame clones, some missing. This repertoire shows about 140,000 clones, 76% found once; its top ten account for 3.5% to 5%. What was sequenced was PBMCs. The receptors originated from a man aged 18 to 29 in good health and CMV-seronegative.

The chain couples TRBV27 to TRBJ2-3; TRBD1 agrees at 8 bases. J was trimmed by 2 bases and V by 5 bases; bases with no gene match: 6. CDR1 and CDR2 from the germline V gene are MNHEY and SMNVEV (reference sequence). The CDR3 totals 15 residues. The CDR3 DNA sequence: TGTGCCAGCAGTCTACAGGGGGTAATCACAGATACGCAGTATTTT. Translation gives CASSLQGVITDTQYF.

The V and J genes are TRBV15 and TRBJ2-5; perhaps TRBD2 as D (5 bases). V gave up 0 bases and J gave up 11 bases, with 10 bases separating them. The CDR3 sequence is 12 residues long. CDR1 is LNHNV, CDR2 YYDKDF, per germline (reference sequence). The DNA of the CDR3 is TGTGCCACCAGCAGAGATCAGAGGGAGCAGTACTTC. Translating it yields CATSRDQREQYF. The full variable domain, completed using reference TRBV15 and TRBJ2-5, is DAMVIQNPRYQVTQFGKPVTLSCSQTLNHNVMYWYQQKSSQAPKLLFHYYDKDFNNEADTPDNFQSRRPNTSFCFLDIRSPGLGDTAMYLCATSRDQREQYFGPGTRLLVL.

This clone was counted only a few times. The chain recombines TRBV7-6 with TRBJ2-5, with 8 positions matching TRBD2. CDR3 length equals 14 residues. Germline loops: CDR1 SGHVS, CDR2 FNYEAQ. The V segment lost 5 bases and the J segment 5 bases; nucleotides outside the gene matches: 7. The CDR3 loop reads CASSASGGGETQYF. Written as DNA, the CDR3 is TGTGCCAGCAGCGCAAGCGGGGGCGGTGAGACCCAGTACTTC.

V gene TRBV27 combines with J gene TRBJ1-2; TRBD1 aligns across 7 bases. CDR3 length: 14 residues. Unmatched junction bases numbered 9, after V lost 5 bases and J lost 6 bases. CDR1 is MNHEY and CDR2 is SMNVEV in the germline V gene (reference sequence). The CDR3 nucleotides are TGTGCCAGCAGTCCCTCGGGACAGACAGATGGCTACACCTTC. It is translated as CASSPSGQTDGYTF.

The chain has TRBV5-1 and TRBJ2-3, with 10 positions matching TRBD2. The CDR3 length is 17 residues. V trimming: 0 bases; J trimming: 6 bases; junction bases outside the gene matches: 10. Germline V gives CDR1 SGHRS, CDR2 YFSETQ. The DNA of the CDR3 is TGCGCCAGCAGCTTGGGGGGTAGCGGGAGGCCCTCGGATACGCAGTATTTT. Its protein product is CASSLGGSGRPSDTQYF. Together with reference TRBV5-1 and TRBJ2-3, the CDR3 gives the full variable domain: KAGVTQTPRYLIKTRGQQVTLSCSPISGHRSVSWYQQTPGQGLQFLFEYFSETQRNKGNFPGRFSGRQFSNSRSEMNVSTLELGDSALYLCASSLGGSGRPSDTQYFGPGTRLTVL.

CDR3 protein: CASSWTGGNGELFF. CDR3 sequence (DNA): TGTGCCAGCAGTTGGACAGGGGGCAACGGGGAGCTGTTTTTT. The V gene is TRBV28, the J gene TRBJ2-2; 11 bases are a match to TRBD1. Germline CDR1 reads MDHEN; CDR2 reads SYDVKM. This CDR3 is built from 14 residues. V gave up 4 bases and J gave up 7 bases; unmatched junction bases: 2.

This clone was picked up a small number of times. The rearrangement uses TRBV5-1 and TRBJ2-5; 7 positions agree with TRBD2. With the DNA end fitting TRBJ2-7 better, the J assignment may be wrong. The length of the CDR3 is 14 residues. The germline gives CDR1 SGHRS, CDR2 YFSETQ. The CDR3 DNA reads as TGCGCCAGCATCACGACTAGCAACTCCTACGAGCAGTACTTC. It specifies CASITTSNSYEQYF.

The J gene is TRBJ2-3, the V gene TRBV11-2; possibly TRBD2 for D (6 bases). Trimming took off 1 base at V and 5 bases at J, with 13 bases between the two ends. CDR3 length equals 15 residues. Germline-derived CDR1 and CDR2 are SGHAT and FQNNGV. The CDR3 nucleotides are TGTGCCAGCAGCTTAGGTGGGGGGAGCGGAGATACGCAGTATTTT. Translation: CASSLGGGSGDTQYF.

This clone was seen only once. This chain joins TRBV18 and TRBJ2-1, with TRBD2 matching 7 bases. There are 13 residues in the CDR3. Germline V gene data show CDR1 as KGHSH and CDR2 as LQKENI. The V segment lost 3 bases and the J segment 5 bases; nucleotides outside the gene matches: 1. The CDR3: CASSPGLDNEQFF. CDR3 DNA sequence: TGTGCCAGCTCACCCGGACTAGACAATGAGCAGTTCTTC.

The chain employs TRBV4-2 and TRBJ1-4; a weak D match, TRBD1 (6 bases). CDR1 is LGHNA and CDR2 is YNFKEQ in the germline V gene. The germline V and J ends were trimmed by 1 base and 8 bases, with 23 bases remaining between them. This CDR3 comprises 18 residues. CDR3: CASSQADRKWGRSEKLFF. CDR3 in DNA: TGTGCCAGCAGCCAAGCAGACAGGAAATGGGGAAGATCGGAAAAACTGTTTTTT.

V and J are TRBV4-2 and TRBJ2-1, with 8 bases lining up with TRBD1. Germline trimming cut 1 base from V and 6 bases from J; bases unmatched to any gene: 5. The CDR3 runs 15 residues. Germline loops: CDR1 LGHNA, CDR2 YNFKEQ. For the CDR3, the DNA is TGTGCCAGCAGCCAAGCCAGGGGGCCCTCCAATGAGCAGTTCTTC. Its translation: CASSQARGPSNEQFF.

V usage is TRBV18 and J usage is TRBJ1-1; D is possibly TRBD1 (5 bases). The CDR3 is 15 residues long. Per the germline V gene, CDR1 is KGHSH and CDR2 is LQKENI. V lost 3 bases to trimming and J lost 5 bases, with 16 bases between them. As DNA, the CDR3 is TGTGCCAGCTCACCCGCGACAGAAGCTGGGACTGAAGCTTTCTTT. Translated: CASSPATEAGTEAFF.

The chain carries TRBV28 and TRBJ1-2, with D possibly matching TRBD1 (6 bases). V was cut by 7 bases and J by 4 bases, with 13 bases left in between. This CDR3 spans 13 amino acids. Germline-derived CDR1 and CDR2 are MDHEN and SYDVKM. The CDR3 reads CASNPGGLYGYTF. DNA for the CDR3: TGTGCCAGCAATCCGGGGGGCCTCTATGGCTACACCTTC.

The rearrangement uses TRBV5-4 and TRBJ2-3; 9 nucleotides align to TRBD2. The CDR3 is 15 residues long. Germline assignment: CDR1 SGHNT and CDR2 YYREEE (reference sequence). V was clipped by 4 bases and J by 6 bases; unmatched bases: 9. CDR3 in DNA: TGTGCCAGCAGCAAGGGACTAGCTGGGGCGGATACGCAGTATTTT. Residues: CASSKGLAGADTQYF.

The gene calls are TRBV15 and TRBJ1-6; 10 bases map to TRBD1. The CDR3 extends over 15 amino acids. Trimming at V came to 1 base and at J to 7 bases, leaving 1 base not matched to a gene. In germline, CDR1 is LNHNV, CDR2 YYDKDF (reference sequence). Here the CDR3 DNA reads TGTGCCACCAGCAGAGGGGGACAGGGGAATTCACCCCTCCACTTT. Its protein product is CATSRGGQGNSPLHF.

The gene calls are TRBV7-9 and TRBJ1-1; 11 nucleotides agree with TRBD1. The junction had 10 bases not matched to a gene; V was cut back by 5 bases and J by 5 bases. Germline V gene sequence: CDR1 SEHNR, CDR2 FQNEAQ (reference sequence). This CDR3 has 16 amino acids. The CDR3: CASSLGQGARSTEAFF. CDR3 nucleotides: TGTGCCAGCAGCCTCGGACAGGGGGCGCGGTCGACTGAAGCTTTCTTT.

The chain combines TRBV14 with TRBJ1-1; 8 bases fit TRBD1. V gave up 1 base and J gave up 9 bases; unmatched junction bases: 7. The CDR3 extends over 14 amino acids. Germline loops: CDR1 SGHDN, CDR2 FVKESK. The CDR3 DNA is TGTGCCAGCAGCCAAGTCAACAGGGGGACCAAAGCTTTCTTT. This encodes CASSQVNRGTKAFF.

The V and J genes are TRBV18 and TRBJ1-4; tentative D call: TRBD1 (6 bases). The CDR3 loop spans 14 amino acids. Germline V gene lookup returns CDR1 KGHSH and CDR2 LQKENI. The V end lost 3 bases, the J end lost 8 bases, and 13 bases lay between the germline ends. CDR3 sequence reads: CASSPRGSQEKLFF. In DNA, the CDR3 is TGTGCCAGCTCACCCAGGGGATCGCAGGAAAAACTGTTTTTT. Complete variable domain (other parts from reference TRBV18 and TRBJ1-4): NAGVMQNPRHLVRRRGQEARLRCSPMKGHSHVYWYRQLPEEGLKFMVYLQKENIIDESGMPKERFSAEFPKEGPSILRIQQVVRGDSAAYFCASSPRGSQEKLFFGSGTQLSVL.

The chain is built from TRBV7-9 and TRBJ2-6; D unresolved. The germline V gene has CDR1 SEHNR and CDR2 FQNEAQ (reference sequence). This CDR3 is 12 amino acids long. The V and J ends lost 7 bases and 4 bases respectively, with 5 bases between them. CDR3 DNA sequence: TGTGCCAGCACTTCCGGGGCCAACGTCCTGACTTTC. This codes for CASTSGANVLTF.

The CDR3 loop reads CSGRTGGRTDTQYF. The CDR3, as DNA: TGCAGCGGTCGGACAGGGGGTCGCACAGATACGCAGTATTTT. The V call is TRBV29-1, the J call TRBJ2-3; TRBD1 matches 10 bases. Germline trimming cut 7 bases from V and 1 base from J; bases unmatched to any gene: 5. The CDR3 runs 14 residues. Germline loops: CDR1 SQVTM, CDR2 ANQGSEA.

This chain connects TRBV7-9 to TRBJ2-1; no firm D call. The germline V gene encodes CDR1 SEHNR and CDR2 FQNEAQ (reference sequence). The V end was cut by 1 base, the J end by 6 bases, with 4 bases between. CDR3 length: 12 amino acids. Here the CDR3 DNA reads TGTGCCAGCAGCTTAGTAGCCAATGAGCAGTTCTTC. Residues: CASSLVANEQFF.

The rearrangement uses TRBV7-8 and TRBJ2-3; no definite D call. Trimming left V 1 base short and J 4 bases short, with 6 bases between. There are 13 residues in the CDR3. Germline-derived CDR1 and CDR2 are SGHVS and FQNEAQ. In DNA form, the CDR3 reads TGTGCCAGCAGCTTAGTTACGGCAGATACGCAGTATTTT. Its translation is CASSLVTADTQYF. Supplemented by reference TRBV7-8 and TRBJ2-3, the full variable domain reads GAGVSQSPRYKVAKRGQDVALRCDPISGHVSLFWYQQALGQGPEFLTYFQNEAQLDKSGLPSDRFFAERPEGSVSTLKIQRTQQEDSAVYLCASSLVTADTQYFGPGTRLTVL.

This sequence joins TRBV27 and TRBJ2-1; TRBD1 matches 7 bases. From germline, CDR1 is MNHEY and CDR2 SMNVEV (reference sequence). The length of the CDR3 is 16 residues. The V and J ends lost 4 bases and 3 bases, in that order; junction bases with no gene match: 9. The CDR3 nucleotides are TGTGCCAGCAGTTCCCCTTCGGCAGGGGGCTACAATGAGCAGTTCTTC. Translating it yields CASSSPSAGGYNEQFF.

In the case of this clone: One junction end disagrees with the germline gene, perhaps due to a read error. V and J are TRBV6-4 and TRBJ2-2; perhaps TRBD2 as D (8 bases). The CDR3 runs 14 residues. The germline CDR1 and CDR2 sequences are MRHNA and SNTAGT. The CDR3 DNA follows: TGTGCCAGCAGCTCGGACAGGACGGGAGGGGAGCCGTTTTTT. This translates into CASSSDRTGGEPFF.

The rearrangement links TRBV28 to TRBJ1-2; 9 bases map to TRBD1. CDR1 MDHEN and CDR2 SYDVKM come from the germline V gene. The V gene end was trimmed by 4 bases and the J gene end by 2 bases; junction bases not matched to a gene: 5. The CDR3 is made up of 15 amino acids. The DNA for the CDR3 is TGTGCCAGCAGTTATTCCGGGACAGGGAACTATGGCTACACCTTC. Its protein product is CASSYSGTGNYGYTF.

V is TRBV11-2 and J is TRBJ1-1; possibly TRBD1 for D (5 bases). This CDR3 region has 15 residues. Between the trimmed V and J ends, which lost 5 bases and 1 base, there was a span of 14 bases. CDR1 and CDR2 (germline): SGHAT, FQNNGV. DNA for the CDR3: TGTGCCAGCAGCCCGGGGGGGGGTTGGAACACTGAAGCTTTCTTT. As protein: CASSPGGGWNTEAFF.

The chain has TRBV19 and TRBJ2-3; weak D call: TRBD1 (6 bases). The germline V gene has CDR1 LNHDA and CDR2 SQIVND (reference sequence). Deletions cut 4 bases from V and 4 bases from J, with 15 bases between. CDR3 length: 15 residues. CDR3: CASSRARGSADTQYF. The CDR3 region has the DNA TGTGCCAGTAGTAGGGCGAGGGGGAGCGCAGATACGCAGTATTTT.